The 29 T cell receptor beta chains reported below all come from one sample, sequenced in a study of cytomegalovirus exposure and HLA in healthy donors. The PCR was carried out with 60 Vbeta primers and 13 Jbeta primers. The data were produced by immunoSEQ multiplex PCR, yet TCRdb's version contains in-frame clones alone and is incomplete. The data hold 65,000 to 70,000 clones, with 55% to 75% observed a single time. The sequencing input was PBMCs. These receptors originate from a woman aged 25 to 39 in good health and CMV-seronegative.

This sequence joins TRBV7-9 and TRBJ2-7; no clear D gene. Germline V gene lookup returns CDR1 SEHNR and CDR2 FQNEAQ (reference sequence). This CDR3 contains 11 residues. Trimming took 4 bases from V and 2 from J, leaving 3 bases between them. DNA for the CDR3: TGTGCCAGCAGCTCCACCTACGAGCAGTACTTC. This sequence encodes CASSSTYEQYF.

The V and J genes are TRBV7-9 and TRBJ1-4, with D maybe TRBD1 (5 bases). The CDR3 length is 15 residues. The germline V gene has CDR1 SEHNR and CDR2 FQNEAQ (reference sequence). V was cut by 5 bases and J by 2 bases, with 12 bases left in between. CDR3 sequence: CASSPLGQTNEKLFF. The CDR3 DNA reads TGTGCCAGCAGCCCCCTGGGGCAGACTAATGAAAAACTGTTTTTT.

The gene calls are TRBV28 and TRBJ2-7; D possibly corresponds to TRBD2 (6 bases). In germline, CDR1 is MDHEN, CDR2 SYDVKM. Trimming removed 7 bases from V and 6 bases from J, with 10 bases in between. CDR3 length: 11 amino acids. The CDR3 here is CASNLGGEQYF. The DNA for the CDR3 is TGTGCCAGCAACCTGGGGGGCGAGCAGTACTTC.

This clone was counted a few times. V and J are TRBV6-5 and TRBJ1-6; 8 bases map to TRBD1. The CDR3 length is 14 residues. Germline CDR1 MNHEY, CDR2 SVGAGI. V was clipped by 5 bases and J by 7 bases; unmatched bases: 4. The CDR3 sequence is CASSRTGKNSPLHF. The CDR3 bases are TGTGCCAGCAGTCGGACAGGGAAGAATTCACCCCTCCACTTT.

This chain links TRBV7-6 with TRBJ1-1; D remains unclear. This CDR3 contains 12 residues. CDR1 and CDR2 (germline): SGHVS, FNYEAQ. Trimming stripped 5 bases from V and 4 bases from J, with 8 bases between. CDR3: CASSPGGTEAFF. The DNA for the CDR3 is TGTGCCAGCAGCCCCGGTGGCACTGAAGCTTTCTTT.

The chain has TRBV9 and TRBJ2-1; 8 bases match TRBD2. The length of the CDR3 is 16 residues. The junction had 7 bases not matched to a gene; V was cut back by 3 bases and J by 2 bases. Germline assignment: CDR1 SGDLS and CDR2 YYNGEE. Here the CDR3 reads CASSETSGGAYNEQFF. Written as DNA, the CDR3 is TGTGCCAGCAGCGAGACCTCCGGGGGGGCCTACAATGAGCAGTTCTTC.

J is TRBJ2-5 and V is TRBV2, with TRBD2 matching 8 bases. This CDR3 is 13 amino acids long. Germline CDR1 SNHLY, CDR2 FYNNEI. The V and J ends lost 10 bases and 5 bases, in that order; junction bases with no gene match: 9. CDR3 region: CATTRGAGETQYF. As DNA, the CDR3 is TGTGCCACCACGCGGGGGGCGGGGGAGACCCAGTACTTC.

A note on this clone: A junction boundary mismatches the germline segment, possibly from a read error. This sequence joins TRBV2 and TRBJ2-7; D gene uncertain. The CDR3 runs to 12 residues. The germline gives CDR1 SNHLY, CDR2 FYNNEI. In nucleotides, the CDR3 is TGTGCCAGCAGAGAAGCCATTTACGAGCAGTACTTC. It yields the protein CASREAIYEQYF.

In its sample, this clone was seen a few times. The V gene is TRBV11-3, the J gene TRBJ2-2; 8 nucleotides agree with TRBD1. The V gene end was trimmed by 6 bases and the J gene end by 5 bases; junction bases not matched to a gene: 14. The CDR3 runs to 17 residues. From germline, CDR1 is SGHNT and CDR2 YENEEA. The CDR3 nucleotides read TGTGCCAGCAGATCCTCCCTAGGACAGGGATTAACCGGGGAGCTGTTTTTT. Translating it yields CASRSSLGQGLTGELFF.

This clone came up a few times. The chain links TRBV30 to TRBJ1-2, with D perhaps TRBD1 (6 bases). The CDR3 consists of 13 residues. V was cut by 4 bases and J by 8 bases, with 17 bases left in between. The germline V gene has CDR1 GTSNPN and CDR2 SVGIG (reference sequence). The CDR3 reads CAWTRTGMKGYTF. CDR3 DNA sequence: TGTGCCTGGACCAGAACAGGGATGAAAGGCTACACCTTC.

The CDR3 coding sequence is TGTGCCAGCAGGGGGACAGGGGGAACCTACGAGCAGTACTTC. Protein sequence: CASRGTGGTYEQYF. This chain uses TRBV25-1 with TRBJ2-7, with 11 bases matching TRBD1. The CDR3 runs to 14 residues. The germline CDR1 and CDR2 sequences are MGHDK and SYGVNS. The ends lost 6 bases at V and 2 bases at J; junction bases unmatched: 3.

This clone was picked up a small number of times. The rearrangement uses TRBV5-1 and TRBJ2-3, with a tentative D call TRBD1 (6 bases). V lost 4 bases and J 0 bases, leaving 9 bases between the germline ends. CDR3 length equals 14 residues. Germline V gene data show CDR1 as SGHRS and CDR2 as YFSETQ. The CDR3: CASSLGHSTDTQYF. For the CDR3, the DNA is TGCGCCAGCAGCCTGGGACACAGCACAGATACGCAGTATTTT.

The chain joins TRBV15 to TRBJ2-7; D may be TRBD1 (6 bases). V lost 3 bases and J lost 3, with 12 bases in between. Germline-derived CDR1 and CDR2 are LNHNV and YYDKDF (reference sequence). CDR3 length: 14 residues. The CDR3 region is CATSSQTGLYEQYF. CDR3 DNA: TGTGCCACCAGCAGCCAGACAGGCCTCTACGAGCAGTACTTC.

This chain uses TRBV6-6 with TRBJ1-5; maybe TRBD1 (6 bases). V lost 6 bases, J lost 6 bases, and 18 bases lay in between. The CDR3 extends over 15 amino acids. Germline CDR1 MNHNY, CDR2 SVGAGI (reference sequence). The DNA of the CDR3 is TGTGCCAGCAGCCGGGACAAAGGGGGACCTCAGCCCCAGCATTTT. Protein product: CASSRDKGGPQPQHF.

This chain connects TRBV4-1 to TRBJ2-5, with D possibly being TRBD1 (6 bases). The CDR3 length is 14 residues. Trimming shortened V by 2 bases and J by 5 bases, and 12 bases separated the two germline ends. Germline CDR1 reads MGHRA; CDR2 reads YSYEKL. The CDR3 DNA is TGCGCCAGCAGCCAAACACAGGGTCGGGAGACCCAGTACTTC. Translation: CASSQTQGRETQYF.

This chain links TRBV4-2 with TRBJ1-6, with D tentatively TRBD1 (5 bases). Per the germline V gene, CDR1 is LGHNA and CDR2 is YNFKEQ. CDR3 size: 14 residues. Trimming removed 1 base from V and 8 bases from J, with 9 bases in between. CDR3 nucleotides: TGTGCCAGCAGCCAAGGCCAGGGTTATTCACCCCTCCACTTT. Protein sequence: CASSQGQGYSPLHF.

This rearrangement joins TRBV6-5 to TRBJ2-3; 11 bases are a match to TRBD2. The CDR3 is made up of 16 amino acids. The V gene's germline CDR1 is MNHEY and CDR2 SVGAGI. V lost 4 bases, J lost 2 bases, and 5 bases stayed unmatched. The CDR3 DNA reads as TGTGCCAGCAGTTTCAGACTAGCGGGGCTCACAGATACGCAGTATTTT. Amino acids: CASSFRLAGLTDTQYF.

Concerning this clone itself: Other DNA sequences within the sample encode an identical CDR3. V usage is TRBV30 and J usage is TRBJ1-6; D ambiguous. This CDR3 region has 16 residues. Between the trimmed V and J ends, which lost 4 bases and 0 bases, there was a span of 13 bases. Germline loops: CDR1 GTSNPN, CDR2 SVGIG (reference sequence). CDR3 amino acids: CAWNPSGSSYNSPLHF. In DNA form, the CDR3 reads TGTGCCTGGAACCCCTCAGGAAGCTCCTATAATTCACCCCTCCACTTT.

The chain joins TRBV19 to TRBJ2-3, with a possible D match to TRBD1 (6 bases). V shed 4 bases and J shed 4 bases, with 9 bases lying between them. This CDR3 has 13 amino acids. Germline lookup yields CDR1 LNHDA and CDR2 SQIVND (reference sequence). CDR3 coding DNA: TGTGCCAGTAGTAGCTCAGGGGCAGATACGCAGTATTTT. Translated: CASSSSGADTQYF.

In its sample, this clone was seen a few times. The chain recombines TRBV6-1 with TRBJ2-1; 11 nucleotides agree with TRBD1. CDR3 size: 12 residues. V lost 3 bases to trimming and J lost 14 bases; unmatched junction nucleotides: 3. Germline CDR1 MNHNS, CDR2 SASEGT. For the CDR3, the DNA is TGTGCCAGCAGTGAGGACAGGGGGCGGGAGTTCTTC. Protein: CASSEDRGREFF.

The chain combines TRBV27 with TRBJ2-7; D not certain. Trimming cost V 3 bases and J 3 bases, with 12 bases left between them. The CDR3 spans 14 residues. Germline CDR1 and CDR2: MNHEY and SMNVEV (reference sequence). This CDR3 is CASSLQQSYYEQYF. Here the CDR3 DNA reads TGTGCCAGCAGTTTGCAACAGAGTTACTACGAGCAGTACTTC.

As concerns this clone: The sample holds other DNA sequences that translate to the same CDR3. DNA for the CDR3: TGCGCCAGCAGCTTGTCAGGGGGCCCCTACGAGCAGTACTTC. Translated, it gives CASSLSGGPYEQYF. This chain connects TRBV5-1 to TRBJ2-7; 8 nucleotides agree with TRBD1. After removal of 1 base from V and 2 bases from J, the junction contained 2 bases not matched to a gene. The CDR3 is made up of 14 amino acids. Germline CDR1 and CDR2: SGHRS and YFSETQ.

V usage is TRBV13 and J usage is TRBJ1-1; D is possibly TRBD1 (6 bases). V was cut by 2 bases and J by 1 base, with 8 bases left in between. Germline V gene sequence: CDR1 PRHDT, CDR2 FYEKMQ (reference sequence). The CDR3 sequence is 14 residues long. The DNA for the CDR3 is TGTGCCAGCAGCTTAAGGACAGAGAACACTGAAGCTTTCTTT. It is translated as CASSLRTENTEAFF.

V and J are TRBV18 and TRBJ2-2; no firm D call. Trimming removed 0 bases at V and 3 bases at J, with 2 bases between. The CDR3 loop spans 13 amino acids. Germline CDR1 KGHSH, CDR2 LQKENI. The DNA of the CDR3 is TGTGCCAGCTCACCACCCGACACCGGGGAGCTGTTTTTT. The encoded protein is CASSPPDTGELFF.

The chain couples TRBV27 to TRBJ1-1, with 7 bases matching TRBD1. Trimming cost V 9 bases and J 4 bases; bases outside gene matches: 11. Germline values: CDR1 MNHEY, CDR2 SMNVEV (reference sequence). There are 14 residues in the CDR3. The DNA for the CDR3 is TGTGCCAGTCAACGACAGGGTAGCCCCACTGAAGCTTTCTTT. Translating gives CASQRQGSPTEAFF.

The CDR3 DNA follows: TGTGCCAGCAGCCCCCGGACAGGGGGTTTTGAGACCCAGTACTTC. As protein: CASSPRTGGFETQYF. The chain employs TRBV14 and TRBJ2-5, with TRBD1 matching 10 bases. The germline gives CDR1 SGHDN, CDR2 FVKESK. There are 15 residues in the CDR3. Trimming removed 4 bases from V and 5 bases from J; junction bases left unmatched: 7.

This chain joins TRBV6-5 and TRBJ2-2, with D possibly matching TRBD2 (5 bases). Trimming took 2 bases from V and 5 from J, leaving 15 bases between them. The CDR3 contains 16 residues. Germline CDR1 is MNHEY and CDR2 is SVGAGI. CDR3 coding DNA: TGTGCCAGCAGTTACGGAGATTGGCGCGGGACCGGGGAGCTGTTTTTT. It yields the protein CASSYGDWRGTGELFF.

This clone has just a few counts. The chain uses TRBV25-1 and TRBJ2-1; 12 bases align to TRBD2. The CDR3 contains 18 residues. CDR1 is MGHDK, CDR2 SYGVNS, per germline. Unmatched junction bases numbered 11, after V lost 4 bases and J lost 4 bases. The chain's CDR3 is CASSAASGGENHYNEQFF. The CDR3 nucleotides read TGTGCCAGCAGTGCGGCTAGCGGGGGGGAGAACCATTACAATGAGCAGTTCTTC.

Here the CDR3 DNA reads TGTGCCAGCAGCGCTCTAGGCGATAACTCCTACGAGCAGTACGTC. Encoded protein: CASSALGDNSYEQYV. The chain has TRBV5-6 and TRBJ2-7; D remains ambiguous. The CDR3 consists of 15 residues. Trimming stripped 4 bases from V and 0 bases from J, with 14 bases between. Germline CDR1 SGHDT, CDR2 YYEEEE.